A single sample gave rise to the 25 T cell receptor beta chains below, sequenced in a study of blood T cell repertoires in COVID-19 (dated by TCRdb to 2020 to 2021). The library was obtained by the immunoSEQ multiplex PCR assay. TCRdb mirrors the immuneACCESS table, restricted to in-frame sequences. Some clones are absent from its copies; in checked studies, under half trace to an unresolved V gene, and the reason for the others is unknown. Here the sample has about 160,000 clones; about 87% occur a single time. About 9.3% of the sample lies in the top ten. The material sequenced was peripheral blood. All receptors come from an older woman with COVID-19, enrolled during active disease.

This chain uses TRBV25-1 with TRBJ1-2, with TRBD1 matching over 7 bases. CDR1 is MGHDK, CDR2 SYGVNS, per germline. The CDR3 loop spans 15 amino acids. After removal of 6 bases from V and 0 bases from J, the junction contained 7 bases not matched to a gene. The CDR3 DNA follows: TGTGCCAGCAGGCCCAGGACAGGAGCTAACTATGGCTACACCTTC. Amino acid sequence: CASRPRTGANYGYTF.

There are a few counts of this clone. The chain links TRBV2 to TRBJ2-1; possible D gene TRBD2, 5 bases. Trimming pared 7 bases from V and 0 bases from J, leaving 10 bases between. The CDR3 covers 14 residues. From germline, CDR1 is SNHLY and CDR2 FYNNEI. The CDR3 here is CASKAAVSYNEQFF. The DNA for the CDR3 is TGTGCCAGCAAAGCGGCCGTCTCCTACAATGAGCAGTTCTTC.

The rearrangement joins TRBV4-2 to TRBJ1-2; D perhaps matches TRBD1 (6 bases). This CDR3 is 17 amino acids long. V shed 0 bases and J shed 8 bases, with 22 bases lying between them. Per the germline V gene, CDR1 is LGHNA and CDR2 is YNFKEQ. This CDR3 reads CASSQDSRSAGAEGYTF. CDR3 nucleotide sequence: TGTGCCAGCAGCCAAGATTCGAGGTCTGCGGGGGCTGAGGGCTACACCTTC.

V gene TRBV28 combines with J gene TRBJ1-2, with TRBD1 matching 9 bases. The CDR3 extends over 16 amino acids. Germline values: CDR1 MDHEN, CDR2 SYDVKM. V shed 3 bases, J shed 3 bases, and the junction held 8 bases outside the gene matches. CDR3 nucleotides: TGTGCCAGCAGTTTTTGGGGGGACAGGGCCCACTATGGCTACACCTTC. Translation gives CASSFWGDRAHYGYTF.

The V gene is TRBV28, the J gene TRBJ2-2, with D perhaps TRBD2 (5 bases). CDR1 is MDHEN and CDR2 is SYDVKM in the germline V gene. The CDR3 has 14 residues. Trimming removed 3 bases from V and 4 bases from J, with 9 bases in between. The CDR3 region has the DNA TGTGCCAGCAGTTTGCCTGGGAGCACCGGGGAGCTGTTTTTT. This codes for CASSLPGSTGELFF.

This clone was counted once. V usage is TRBV28 and J usage is TRBJ2-1; TRBD2 matches 13 bases. This CDR3 is built from 16 residues. Germline values: CDR1 MDHEN, CDR2 SYDVKM. The trim removed 5 bases at V and 4 bases at J, leaving 5 bases unmatched. The DNA for the CDR3 is TGTGCCAGCAGTCCCCCGGGACTAGCGGGGTACAATGAGCAGTTCTTC. Translated, it gives CASSPPGLAGYNEQFF.

The rearrangement joins TRBV7-9 to TRBJ1-1, with D possibly matching TRBD1 (5 bases). Germline V lookup: CDR1 SEHNR, CDR2 FQNEAQ (reference sequence). Trimming took off 4 bases at V and 2 bases at J, with 17 bases between the two ends. The CDR3 length is 16 residues. CDR3 nucleotide sequence: TGTGCCAGCAGCTCGACCCAGCAGGGTATTAACACTGAAGCTTTCTTT. Translated: CASSSTQQGINTEAFF. Supplemented by reference TRBV7-9 and TRBJ1-1, the full variable domain reads DTGVSQNPRHKITKRGQNVTFRCDPISEHNRLYWYRQTLGQGPEFLTYFQNEAQLEKSRLLSDRFSAERPKGSFSTLEIQRTEQGDSAMYLCASSSTQQGINTEAFFGQGTRLTVV.

J is TRBJ1-1 and V is TRBV30; no reliable D call. Trimming stripped 2 bases from V and 4 bases from J, with 11 bases between. Germline V gene data show CDR1 as GTSNPN and CDR2 as SVGIG (reference sequence). The CDR3 length is 13 residues. The CDR3 region is CAWSRGVGTEAFF. The CDR3 nucleotides are TGTGCCTGGAGTAGAGGCGTTGGCACTGAAGCTTTCTTT.

This chain joins TRBV28 and TRBJ2-5; D is unclear. The V gene lost 5 bases and the J gene lost 7 bases, with 11 bases spanning the gap. The CDR3 sequence is 12 residues long. From germline, CDR1 is MDHEN and CDR2 SYDVKM. The CDR3 bases are TGTGCCAGCAGTCCGACATACCGGACCCAGTACTTC. This encodes CASSPTYRTQYF. The full variable domain, with the rest looked up from reference TRBV28 and TRBJ2-5, is DVKVTQSSRYLVKRTGEKVFLECVQDMDHENMFWYRQDPGLGLRLIYFSYDVKMKEKGDIPEGYSVSREKKERFSLILESASTNQTSMYLCASSPTYRTQYFGPGTRLLVL.

The chain employs TRBV20-1 and TRBJ1-4; maybe TRBD1 (5 bases). This CDR3 spans 14 amino acids. Trimming took 5 bases from V and 7 from J, leaving 17 bases between them. Germline V gives CDR1 DFQATT, CDR2 SNEGSKA (reference sequence). As DNA, the CDR3 is TGCAGTGCTGGTGGCGGGGAGGGGACTGAAAAACTGTTTTTT. Its translation is CSAGGGEGTEKLFF.

The gene calls are TRBV5-1 and TRBJ2-7; 11 bases fit TRBD2. Germline values: CDR1 SGHRS, CDR2 YFSETQ. CDR3 size: 15 residues. V gave up 4 bases and J gave up 3 bases; unmatched junction bases: 6. CDR3 sequence reads: CASSPPGLADYEQYF. In DNA form, the CDR3 reads TGCGCCAGCAGCCCTCCGGGACTAGCGGACTACGAGCAGTACTTC.

J is TRBJ1-4 and V is TRBV3-1 (or the pseudogene TRBV3-2), with a possible D match to TRBD1 (5 bases). Trimming removed 4 bases from V and 4 bases from J, with 10 bases in between. This CDR3 is 14 amino acids long. Germline loops: CDR1 LGHDT, CDR2 YNNKEL (reference sequence). Here the CDR3 DNA reads TGTGCCAGCAGCCCAATGACAGATAATGAAAAACTGTTTTTT. This codes for CASSPMTDNEKLFF.

J is TRBJ1-1 and V is TRBV11-2, with 9 positions matching TRBD1. Trimming took 5 bases from V and 7 from J; bases not matched to a gene: 5. This CDR3 has 13 amino acids. CDR1 is SGHAT, CDR2 FQNNGV, per germline. CDR3 sequence reads: CASSADRGSEAFF. For the CDR3, the DNA is TGTGCCAGCAGCGCTGACAGGGGGAGTGAAGCTTTCTTT.

The rearrangement joins TRBV11-3 to TRBJ2-3; 9 bases are a match to TRBD1. The V segment lost 4 bases and the J segment 1 base; nucleotides outside the gene matches: 3. There are 15 residues in the CDR3. CDR1 and CDR2 from the germline V gene are SGHNT and YENEEA. CDR3 DNA: TGTGCCAGCAGCTCACGGACAGGGGGCACAGATACGCAGTATTTT. It encodes CASSSRTGGTDTQYF.

The chain employs TRBV10-3 and TRBJ2-2; 7 nucleotides line up with TRBD2. Losses at the gene ends were 3 bases for V and 4 bases for J; bases not matched to a gene: 11. Germline V CDR1 and CDR2: ENHRY, SYGVKD. The CDR3 extends over 17 amino acids. DNA of the CDR3: TGTGCCATCAGTGATCCTAGCGGTGTGGGTGGCACCGGGGAGCTGTTTTTT. This gives the protein CAISDPSGVGGTGELFF.

The gene calls are TRBV27 and TRBJ1-6, with 8 bases fitting TRBD1. Germline CDR1 MNHEY, CDR2 SMNVEV (reference sequence). CDR3 size: 18 residues. Trimming took 4 bases from V and 8 from J; bases not matched to a gene: 16. The chain's CDR3 is CASSSPQGQVNIDSPLHF. The CDR3 DNA reads as TGTGCCAGCAGTTCCCCCCAGGGACAGGTGAATATTGATTCACCCCTCCACTTT.

The chain joins TRBV28 to TRBJ1-2; TRBD1 might be the D (6 bases). V lost 7 bases and J lost 4, with 13 bases in between. CDR3 length: 13 residues. CDR1 is MDHEN, CDR2 SYDVKM, per germline. CDR3 DNA: TGTGCCAGCAACCGGGACATCTCCTATGGCTACACCTTC. It translates to CASNRDISYGYTF.

V gene TRBV5-1 combines with J gene TRBJ2-3, with D perhaps matching TRBD1 (5 bases). From germline, CDR1 is SGHRS and CDR2 YFSETQ. The CDR3 consists of 16 residues. Deletions cut 0 bases from V and 3 bases from J, with 14 bases between. CDR3 residues: CASSLEGSRVTDTQYF. The CDR3 DNA follows: TGCGCCAGCAGCTTGGAGGGCTCCAGGGTTACAGATACGCAGTATTTT.

This chain links TRBV18 with TRBJ1-5; D unresolved. The CDR3 has 14 residues. V lost 5 bases and J 2 bases, leaving 10 bases between the germline ends. Germline V gene data show CDR1 as KGHSH and CDR2 as LQKENI. CDR3 amino acids: CASSTGGGNQPQHF. CDR3 nucleotides: TGTGCCAGCTCAACGGGCGGGGGCAATCAGCCCCAGCATTTT.

This clone appeared a few times. V and J are TRBV10-2 and TRBJ1-5; D is uncertain. Germline loops: CDR1 WSHSY, CDR2 SAAADI. V was trimmed by 5 bases and J by 3 bases, leaving 8 bases between them. The CDR3 consists of 13 residues. In DNA, the CDR3 is TGCGCCAGCAGTCCGGGGTTCAATCAGCCCCAGCATTTT. Its translation: CASSPGFNQPQHF.

The J gene is TRBJ1-2, the V gene TRBV6-5; D not certain. V lost 0 bases, J lost 3 bases, and 8 bases lay in between. The CDR3 extends over 14 amino acids. Per the germline V gene, CDR1 is MNHEY and CDR2 is SVGAGI. The CDR3 region has the DNA TGTGCCAGCAGTTACTCATGGGAGGACTATGGCTACACCTTC. Encoded protein: CASSYSWEDYGYTF.

The gene calls are TRBV6-6 and TRBJ2-7; 7 bases are a match to TRBD1. The CDR3 is 15 residues long. CDR1 and CDR2 (germline): MNHNY, SVGAGI (reference sequence). The junction had 9 bases not matched to a gene; V was cut back by 4 bases and J by 3 bases. CDR3 bases: TGTGCCAGCAGTTCCCCCGACAGGGACAGCTACGAGCAGTACTTC. This sequence encodes CASSSPDRDSYEQYF.

The CDR3 region is CASSPGQGFTNYGYTF. In DNA form, the CDR3 reads TGCGCCAGCAGCCCGGGACAGGGATTCACTAACTATGGCTACACCTTC. The chain couples TRBV5-1 to TRBJ1-2, with 9 bases identical to TRBD1. CDR1 and CDR2 (germline): SGHRS, YFSETQ. With V trimmed by 4 bases and J by 0 bases, 7 bases remained unmatched. The CDR3 is made up of 16 amino acids.

The chain recombines TRBV19 with TRBJ2-6; D is unresolved. Germline assignment: CDR1 LNHDA and CDR2 SQIVND (reference sequence). Trimming shortened V by 6 bases and J by 0 bases, and 9 bases separated the two germline ends. The CDR3 covers 15 residues. CDR3 coding DNA: TGTGCCAGTAGCCCTCTTAACTCTGGGGCCAACGTCCTGACTTTC. It yields the protein CASSPLNSGANVLTF. Filled out from reference TRBV19 and TRBJ2-6, the complete variable domain reads DGGITQSPKYLFRKEGQNVTLSCEQNLNHDAMYWYRQDPGQGLRLIYYSQIVNDFQKGDIAEGYSVSREKKESFPLTVTSAQKNPTAFYLCASSPLNSGANVLTFGAGSRLTVL.

CDR3 coding DNA: TGTGCCAGCAGCAGCACCGGGACAGGGAATGAAAAACTGTTTTTT. It is translated as CASSSTGTGNEKLFF. This chain uses TRBV5-6 with TRBJ1-4; 9 nucleotides align to TRBD1. After removal of 4 bases from V and 5 bases from J, the junction contained 6 bases not matched to a gene. The CDR3 extends over 15 amino acids. CDR1 SGHDT and CDR2 YYEEEE come from the germline V gene.